This paragraph covers one T cell receptor (beta chain) sequence. The sample originates from a study of blood T cell repertoires in COVID-19. Original data processing: Reference gene primer amplification gave nucleated cell count estimates. Here immunoSEQ multiplex PCR was the method, and the copy in TCRdb shows in-frame clones only, minus some. The V and J calls and clone size come from that table; D and trimming were worked out from the DNA. Of some 150,000 clones in the sample, 88% were seen once. The CDR3 is made up of 14 amino acids. Deletions cut 0 bases from V and 0 bases from J, with 6 bases between. The germline CDR1 and CDR2 sequences are SGHRS and YFSETQ.

The rearrangement joins TRBV5-1 to TRBJ1-1; D unclear. The receptor comes from a human donor in a cohort sampled during active COVID-19. Sequenced material: peripheral blood. The CDR3 protein is CASSLGGLNTEAFF. The CDR3 DNA is TGCGCCAGCAGCTTGGGAGGTCTGAACACTGAAGCTTTCTTT.